Following are 10 T cell receptor beta chains from one sample sequenced in a study of identical twins. TCRdb itself ran the 5' RACE reads through MiXCR, one entry per CDR3 protein. The sample has 420,000 or so distinct CDR3 sequences, about 18% seen once. Sequencing input: naive T cells sorted from blood. These receptors all come from a man aged 50-59 years in good health.

This clonotype appeared many times. The chain uses TRBV28 and TRBJ2-1; TRBD2 aligns across 10 bases. The trim removed 6 bases at V and 5 bases at J, leaving 10 bases unmatched. This CDR3 comprises 16 residues. Germline V gives CDR1 MDHEN, CDR2 SYDVKM. As DNA, the CDR3 is TGTGCCAGCAGCCAAAATCTAGCGGGAGCCCACAATGAGCAGTTCTTC. It encodes CASSQNLAGAHNEQFF. The full variable domain, rest sourced from reference TRBV28 and TRBJ2-1, is DVKVTQSSRYLVKRTGEKVFLECVQDMDHENMFWYRQDPGLGLRLIYFSYDVKMKEKGDIPEGYSVSREKKERFSLILESASTNQTSMYLCASSQNLAGAHNEQFFGPGTRLTVL.

This clonotype came up many times. This chain uses TRBV20-1 with TRBJ2-7; D unresolved. CDR1 DFQATT and CDR2 SNEGSKA come from the germline V gene (reference sequence). The V end lost 2 bases, the J end lost 6 bases, and 11 bases lay between the germline ends. The CDR3 consists of 12 residues. Written as DNA, the CDR3 is TGCAGTGCTAGATCTGTGGGATTCGAGCAGTACTTC. As protein: CSARSVGFEQYF.

This clonotype turned up a few times. This chain uses TRBV5-1 with TRBJ2-3; TRBD1 agrees at 11 bases. The CDR3 is 16 amino acids. CDR1 is SGHRS and CDR2 is YFSETQ in the germline V gene. V lost 4 bases and J lost 4; bases outside the gene matches: 8. This CDR3 reads CASSPKPGQGADTQYF. CDR3 in DNA: TGCGCCAGCAGCCCTAAACCGGGACAGGGGGCAGATACGCAGTATTTT.

This clonotype was seen many times. This sequence joins TRBV12-3 or TRBV12-4 and TRBJ1-2, with 8 bases lining up with TRBD1. The CDR3 is 17 amino acids. Trimming cost V 2 bases and J 4 bases; bases outside gene matches: 12. The CDR3 region is CASSLRTGSLNTYGYTF. In nucleotides, the CDR3 is TGTGCCAGCAGTTTAAGGACAGGGTCCCTCAATACCTATGGCTACACCTTC.

The rearrangement links TRBV24-1 to TRBJ2-2; 7 nucleotides match TRBD2. CDR1 and CDR2 (germline): KGHDR, SFDVKD. Unmatched junction bases numbered 8, after V lost 7 bases and J lost 7 bases. The CDR3 is 14 amino acids. CDR3 in DNA: TGTGCCACCAGCGAGCGGGGAGAGCTCGGGGAGCTGTTTTTT. Translation: CATSERGELGELFF.

Many counts were recorded for this clonotype. The chain is built from TRBV5-6 and TRBJ1-5, with TRBD1 matching 10 bases. Unmatched junction bases numbered 6, after V lost 4 bases and J lost 8 bases. Per the germline V gene, CDR1 is SGHDT and CDR2 is YYEEEE. The CDR3 spans 14 residues. This CDR3 is CASSLGTGVKPQHF. The CDR3 DNA reads as TGTGCCAGCAGCCTCGGGACAGGGGTTAAGCCCCAGCATTTT. Full variable domain (remainder filled in from reference TRBV5-6 and TRBJ1-5): DAGVTQSPTHLIKTRGQQVTLRCSPKSGHDTVSWYQQALGQGPQFIFQYYEEEERQRGNFPDRFSGHQFPNYSSELNVNALLLGDSALYLCASSLGTGVKPQHFGDGTRLSIL.

The rearrangement uses TRBV12-3 or TRBV12-4 and TRBJ1-1; 12 bases fit TRBD1. CDR3 length: 14 residues. Trimming at V came to 1 base and at J to 7 bases, leaving 1 base not matched to a gene. The CDR3 here is CASSLGDRGLEAFF. The CDR3 bases are TGTGCCAGCAGTTTAGGGGACAGGGGGCTTGAAGCTTTCTTT.

The V gene is TRBV15, the J gene TRBJ2-1, with D perhaps matching TRBD2 (6 bases). The germline gives CDR1 LNHNV, CDR2 YYDKDF (reference sequence). CDR3 length equals 15 residues. With 5 bases removed from V and 2 bases from J, the gap between germline ends came to 13 bases. The CDR3 sequence is CATSSRGSPYNEQFF. In DNA, the CDR3 is TGTGCCACCAGCTCCCGGGGGAGTCCCTACAATGAGCAGTTCTTC. The full variable domain, completed using reference TRBV15 and TRBJ2-1, is DAMVIQNPRYQVTQFGKPVTLSCSQTLNHNVMYWYQQKSSQAPKLLFHYYDKDFNNEADTPDNFQSRRPNTSFCFLDIRSPGLGDTAMYLCATSSRGSPYNEQFFGPGTRLTVL.

The CDR3 region is CASSKRLEGFGSYEQYF. In nucleotides, the CDR3 is TGTGCCAGCAGCAAAAGGCTTGAGGGGTTCGGGTCCTACGAGCAGTACTTC. The rearrangement uses TRBV12-3 or TRBV12-4 and TRBJ2-7; D assignment may be TRBD1 or TRBD2 (5 bases each). The CDR3 loop spans 17 amino acids. Deletions cut 6 bases from V and 1 base from J, with 22 bases between.

The V gene is TRBV10-3, the J gene TRBJ2-3; TRBD2 matches at 8 bases. V shed 7 bases and J 6 bases; nucleotides not matched to a gene: 9. Germline V gene data show CDR1 as ENHRY and CDR2 as SYGVKD. The CDR3 contains 14 residues. The chain's CDR3 is CAIKRAGASDTQYF. Here the CDR3 DNA reads TGTGCCATCAAACGAGCGGGAGCTTCTGATACGCAGTATTTT.